One and the same sample provided the 22 T cell receptor beta chains below, sequenced in a study of shared clonotypes between healthy human individuals. Only in-frame clones appear in the TCRdb table, and some are missing; sequencing was by immunoSEQ multiplex PCR. The top ten hold more than 0.12% of the sample, which has about 2.4 million clones, just over 90% seen once. The sequenced material came from naive CD4+ T cells sorted from blood. Subset of the sample: CD45RA+ positively selected. The receptors were gathered from a man younger than 30 in good health.

V usage is TRBV25-1 and J usage is TRBJ2-2; 9 bases fit TRBD2. The CDR3 loop spans 16 amino acids. Germline-derived CDR1 and CDR2 are MGHDK and SYGVNS. Trimming at V came to 5 bases and at J to 2 bases, leaving 6 bases not matched to a gene. CDR3 in amino acids: CASSKELAGNTGELFF. CDR3 coding DNA: TGTGCCAGCAGTAAAGAACTAGCGGGTAACACCGGGGAGCTGTTTTTT.

The genes are TRBV11-2 and TRBJ2-3, with 7 bases aligning to TRBD2. The V gene end was trimmed by 8 bases and the J gene end by 3 bases; junction bases not matched to a gene: 11. The V gene's germline CDR1 is SGHAT and CDR2 FQNNGV. The CDR3 runs to 15 residues. In DNA form, the CDR3 reads TGTGCCAGCCCCTCTGGGGCTAGCGGTACAGATACGCAGTATTTT. It translates to CASPSGASGTDTQYF. The full variable domain, completed using reference TRBV11-2 and TRBJ2-3, is EAGVAQSPRYKIIEKRQSVAFWCNPISGHATLYWYQQILGQGPKLLIQFQNNGVVDDSQLPKDRFSAERLKGVDSTLKIQPAKLEDSAVYLCASPSGASGTDTQYFGPGTRLTVL.

As to this clone: The same CDR3 arises from other DNA sequences in this sample as well. V usage is TRBV4-1 and J usage is TRBJ2-2; no firm D call. The length of the CDR3 is 14 residues. The V end lost 1 base, the J end lost 4 bases, and 7 bases lay between the germline ends. The germline V gene has CDR1 MGHRA and CDR2 YSYEKL. In nucleotides, the CDR3 is TGCGCCAGCAGCCAAGCCGATTTCACCGGGGAGCTGTTTTTT. Residues: CASSQADFTGELFF.

The chain links TRBV29-1 to TRBJ1-5; 10 bases match TRBD1. Trimming removed 6 bases from V and 4 bases from J; junction bases left unmatched: 9. Looked up from germline, CDR1 is SQVTM and CDR2 is ANQGSEA. CDR3 length: 15 residues. The CDR3 nucleotides are TGCAGCGTCAGCACGGGACAGGGGATTAATCAGCCCCAGCATTTT. Protein: CSVSTGQGINQPQHF. Based on the CDR3 plus reference TRBV29-1 and TRBJ1-5, the full variable domain is SAVISQKPSRDICQRGTSLTIQCQVDSQVTMMFWYRQQPGQSLTLIATANQGSEATYESGFVIDKFPISRPNLTFSTLTVSNMSPEDSSIYLCSVSTGQGINQPQHFGDGTRLSIL.

The V call is TRBV7-8, the J call TRBJ2-7; D gene ambiguous. The CDR3 extends over 14 amino acids. Per the germline V gene, CDR1 is SGHVS and CDR2 is FQNEAQ. With 1 base removed from V and 2 bases from J, the gap between germline ends came to 9 bases. CDR3 sequence reads: CASSLDGSTYEQYF. The CDR3 coding sequence is TGTGCCAGCAGCTTAGATGGCAGTACCTACGAGCAGTACTTC.

This chain links TRBV10-3 with TRBJ1-4; a possible D gene is TRBD1 (5 bases). CDR1 is ENHRY and CDR2 is SYGVKD in the germline V gene. The V end lost 6 bases, the J end lost 12 bases, and 20 bases lay between the germline ends. This CDR3 contains 14 residues. This CDR3 reads CAIRGSGAGSELFF. The DNA for the CDR3 is TGTGCCATCAGAGGTTCCGGGGCAGGTTCGGAACTGTTTTTT.

V and J are TRBV7-2 and TRBJ2-3; 15 bases line up with TRBD2. The CDR3 runs to 17 residues. Per the germline V gene, CDR1 is SGHTA and CDR2 is FQGNSA. J gave up 2 bases and V 5 bases, and 5 bases lay outside the gene matches. CDR3 sequence reads: CASSTGLAGGPTDTQYF. The CDR3 coding sequence is TGTGCCAGCAGCACCGGACTAGCGGGAGGGCCCACAGATACGCAGTATTTT.

Regarding this clone: This specimen includes other DNA sequences encoding the same CDR3. The chain is built from TRBV6-5 and TRBJ2-7, with TRBD1 matching 10 bases. Germline-derived CDR1 and CDR2 are MNHEY and SVGAGI. The CDR3 extends over 15 amino acids. The V and J ends lost 0 bases and 7 bases, in that order; junction bases with no gene match: 6. Here the CDR3 DNA reads TGTGCCAGCAGTTACTCAAGACAGGGGGCAGGAGAGCAGTACTTC. Protein sequence: CASSYSRQGAGEQYF.

In this sample, this clone turned up a few times. The rearrangement uses TRBV9 and TRBJ1-3; no reliable D call. The CDR3 has 16 amino acids. From germline, CDR1 is SGDLS and CDR2 YYNGEE. Trimming removed 0 bases from V and 2 bases from J, with 12 bases in between. The CDR3 sequence is CASSVATGTPGNTIYF. The DNA of the CDR3 is TGTGCCAGCAGCGTAGCTACGGGAACCCCTGGAAACACCATATATTTT.

The V gene is TRBV29-1, the J gene TRBJ2-7, with 8 bases fitting TRBD1. This CDR3 spans 20 amino acids. Germline CDR1 SQVTM, CDR2 ANQGSEA. Trimming at V came to 2 bases and at J to 3 bases, leaving 24 bases not matched to a gene. CDR3 amino acids: CSVEKFSEFPNRGTFYEQYF. The CDR3 DNA sequence: TGCAGCGTTGAAAAGTTCTCAGAATTTCCGAACAGGGGGACCTTCTACGAGCAGTACTTC.

The CDR3 protein is CASSGVGYEQYF. CDR3 DNA: TGTGCCAGCAGCGGCGTGGGCTACGAGCAGTACTTC. The chain joins TRBV5-8 to TRBJ2-7, with D hard to call. V lost 4 bases and J 3 bases, leaving 8 bases between the germline ends. Germline CDR1 is SGHTS and CDR2 is YDEGEE. The CDR3 contains 12 residues.

The chain recombines TRBV7-8 with TRBJ1-2; D not resolved. There are 13 residues in the CDR3. CDR1 is SGHVS, CDR2 FQNEAQ, per germline. Trimming took off 5 bases at V and 5 bases at J, with 12 bases between the two ends. This CDR3 reads CASSPTDLYGYTF. In DNA, the CDR3 is TGTGCCAGCAGCCCTACCGACTTGTATGGCTACACCTTC.

This chain joins TRBV4-1 and TRBJ1-5; D call uncertain. The CDR3 spans 14 residues. Germline assignment: CDR1 MGHRA and CDR2 YSYEKL. Trimming stripped 0 bases from V and 6 bases from J, with 9 bases between. The DNA of the CDR3 is TGCGCCAGCAGCCAAGAGGAGGGCGTTCAGCCCCAGCATTTT. This encodes CASSQEEGVQPQHF.

CDR3 bases: TGTGCCAGCAGCTTGGTTGCCAGAAGCTCCTACAATGAGCAGTTCTTC. Its protein is CASSLVARSSYNEQFF. The chain carries TRBV5-8 and TRBJ2-1; no definite D call. CDR1 is SGHTS and CDR2 is YDEGEE in the germline V gene. Trimming stripped 0 bases from V and 0 bases from J, with 10 bases between. The CDR3 totals 16 residues.

J is TRBJ1-6 and V is TRBV19; tentatively, D is TRBD1 (5 bases). The CDR3 is made up of 14 amino acids. V dropped 10 bases and J dropped 3 bases, with 13 bases sitting between them. Germline CDR1 and CDR2: LNHDA and SQIVND (reference sequence). This CDR3 reads CATLSGGYNSPLHF. The CDR3 DNA sequence: TGTGCCACCCTCTCTGGGGGCTATAATTCACCCCTCCACTTT.

With regard to this clone: At the DNA level, this CDR3 is encoded by other sequences in the same sample as well. CDR3 DNA: TGCGCCAGCAGCCCGGACAGAGCCTACGAGCAGTACTTC. Its translation: CASSPDRAYEQYF. V usage is TRBV5-1 and J usage is TRBJ2-7; a possible D gene is TRBD1 (6 bases). The V gene lost 4 bases and the J gene lost 2 bases, with 10 bases spanning the gap. The CDR3 covers 13 residues. Germline V gene data show CDR1 as SGHRS and CDR2 as YFSETQ.

The V and J genes are TRBV18 and TRBJ1-2; 7 bases line up with TRBD1. This CDR3 has 14 residues. The ends lost 6 bases at V and 6 bases at J; junction bases unmatched: 10. Per germline, CDR1 KGHSH and CDR2 LQKENI. The CDR3 loop is CASSPFEGANGYTF. CDR3 coding DNA: TGTGCCAGCTCCCCGTTCGAGGGGGCGAATGGCTACACCTTC.

The rearrangement links TRBV11-2 to TRBJ1-2, with D uncertain. Trimming removed 2 bases at V and 2 bases at J, with 9 bases between. The germline gives CDR1 SGHAT, CDR2 FQNNGV. The CDR3 has 14 amino acids. DNA of the CDR3: TGTGCCAGCAGCTTACAGGACGGGAACTATGGCTACACCTTC. This gives the protein CASSLQDGNYGYTF.

The genes are TRBV5-4 and TRBJ2-3; 7 bases fit TRBD2. The V segment lost 4 bases and the J segment 6 bases; nucleotides outside the gene matches: 11. The CDR3 totals 15 residues. Germline CDR1 SGHNT, CDR2 YYREEE (reference sequence). The CDR3 nucleotides are TGTGCCAGCAGCAAGCGAGAGCGGGGAGGGGATACGCAGTATTTT. It encodes CASSKRERGGDTQYF.

The CDR3 bases are TGTGCCAGCAGCGCCCGACTAGCGGGAGATATAGACGAGCAGTACTTC. This codes for CASSARLAGDIDEQYF. The chain couples TRBV7-9 to TRBJ2-7; 12 bases map to TRBD2. After removal of 5 bases from V and 5 bases from J, the junction contained 10 bases not matched to a gene. Germline loops: CDR1 SEHNR, CDR2 FQNEAQ (reference sequence). The CDR3 contains 16 residues.

The chain joins TRBV6-6 to TRBJ2-7; 11 nucleotides line up with TRBD1. This CDR3 has 15 amino acids. V shed 6 bases, J shed 1 base, and the junction held 5 bases outside the gene matches. Germline CDR1 reads MNHNY; CDR2 reads SVGAGI (reference sequence). The CDR3 nucleotides read TGTGCCAGCAGCTCCGGGACAGGGGGGTCCTACGAGCAGTACTTC. Protein sequence: CASSSGTGGSYEQYF.

This chain uses TRBV10-3 with TRBJ2-7; D is uncertain. The CDR3 runs to 11 residues. Germline V CDR1 and CDR2: ENHRY, SYGVKD. Trimming shortened V by 3 bases and J by 6 bases, and 6 bases separated the two germline ends. CDR3 DNA sequence: TGTGCCATCAGTGACCTCAGCGAGCAGTACTTC. Protein sequence: CAISDLSEQYF.